This T cell receptor beta chain was recorded in a study of blood T cell repertoires in COVID-19. Study summary: T cells, B-cell-depleted T cells, or PBMCs provided the cDNA or gDNA that served as material.

Participant-given clinical history determined each cohort assignment. Germline V lookup: CDR1 SNHLY, CDR2 FYNNEI. Trimming removed 4 bases at V and 10 bases at J, with 19 bases between. This CDR3 comprises 14 residues. Original handling: Amplification of reference gene primers was used by the study to estimate nucleated cell counts. Sequencing used immunoSEQ multiplex PCR; TCRdb keeps in-frame clones, though not all of them. D and trimming were read from the DNA, whereas the V and J calls and clone size are those reported in that table. This sample carries hundreds of thousands of clones, 70% to 90% of them seen once, and the ten largest clones take around 0.87%.

The chain employs TRBV2 and TRBJ1-2; D is unclear. Input material: PBMCs or T cells enriched from blood (not recorded which). The receptor was derived from a man over 45 who had been exposed to COVID-19. The CDR3 DNA follows: TGTGCCAGCAGTGCTCAAGGAGTCCTTATAGCCTACACCTTC. It translates to CASSAQGVLIAYTF.